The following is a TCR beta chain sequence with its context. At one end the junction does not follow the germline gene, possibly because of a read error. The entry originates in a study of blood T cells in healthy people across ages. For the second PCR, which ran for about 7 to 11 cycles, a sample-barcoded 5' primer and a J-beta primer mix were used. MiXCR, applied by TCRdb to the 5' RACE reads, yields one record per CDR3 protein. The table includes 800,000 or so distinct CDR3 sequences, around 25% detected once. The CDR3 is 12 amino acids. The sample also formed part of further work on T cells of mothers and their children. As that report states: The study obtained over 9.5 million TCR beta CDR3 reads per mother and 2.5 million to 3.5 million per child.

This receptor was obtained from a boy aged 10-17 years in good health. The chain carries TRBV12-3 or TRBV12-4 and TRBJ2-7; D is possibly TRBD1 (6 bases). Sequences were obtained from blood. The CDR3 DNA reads TGTGCAAGCAGTTGGACAGACTACGAGCAGTACTTC. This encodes CASSWTDYEQYF.